This paragraph reports one T cell receptor beta chain. Individuals selected for sequencing had exhibited CD8+CD57+ cell expansion on flow cytometry. It was genomic DNA that served as the template for profiling TCR beta VDJ and CDR3. TCRdb processed the reads anew with MiXCR; each CDR3 protein has one entry. The sample consists of roughly 180,000 distinct CDR3 sequences, almost 50% of them appearing once. After removal of 2 bases from V and 1 base from J, the junction contained 3 bases not matched to a gene. The CDR3 runs to 16 residues. From germline, CDR1 is DFQATT and CDR2 SNEGSKA (reference sequence). This entry belongs to a study of CD8+CD57+ T cells in acquired aplastic anemia.

The origin of this receptor is a human donor with aplastic anemia. The V call is TRBV20-1, the J call TRBJ2-2; 11 nucleotides match TRBD2. The sequenced sample was sorted CD4+, CD8+, or CD8+CD57+ T cells (not recorded which) from PBMCs. Written as DNA, the CDR3 is TGCAGTGCTAGAACTAGCGGGGGATGGAACACCGGGGAGCTGTTTTTT. Translating it yields CSARTSGGWNTGELFF.